The T cell receptor beta chain under discussion was sequenced for a study of CD8 T cells in Susac syndrome. With random hexamers, reverse transcription was performed on about 0.5 to 1 ug of RNA. MiXCR was run by TCRdb on the immunoSEQ multiplex PCR reads, yielding one entry per CDR3 protein. The sample gives approximately 140,000 distinct CDR3 sequences, about 95% of which show up once; 0.11% is in the top ten. From blood CD8+ and CD4+ T cells, the TCR beta chain was sequenced. Negative isolation yielded CD8+ and CD4+ T cells; FACS enriched TEMRA cells. The source of this sequence is a human donor with multiple sclerosis. The sequencing sample was made of CD4+ T cells from PBMCs.

CDR3 residues: CSARSPGQINQPQHF. CDR3 sequence (DNA): TGCAGTGCTAGGTCACCGGGACAGATCAATCAGCCCCAGCATTTT. The V gene is TRBV20-1, the J gene TRBJ1-5; 7 bases fit TRBD1. Per the germline V gene, CDR1 is DFQATT and CDR2 is SNEGSKA (reference sequence). The CDR3 length is 15 residues. V trimming: 3 bases; J trimming: 3 bases; junction bases outside the gene matches: 8.